This TCR beta chain came from a study of OX40 agonist ivuxolimab in advanced cancers. Study-level findings and limits: On average, CD8+ T cells had more expanded clones than CD4+.

This clone is a singleton in its sample. The antigen is unknown. The CDR3 spans 17 residues. The V and J ends lost 3 bases and 1 base respectively, with 15 bases between them. Germline CDR1 reads KGHSH; CDR2 reads LQKENI. Autoimmune disease history or systemic immunosuppression was exclusionary. Assay used: immunoSEQ multiplex PCR; TCRdb lists only in-frame clones, some missing. Counted here are about 82,000 clones, 86% occurring once; the ten biggest clones make up 0.8% to 1%. The input for sequencing was CD4+ or CD8+ T cells sorted from blood, taken in a trial of the OX40 agonist ivuxolimab. The receptor comes from an adult with an advanced solid tumor such as melanoma, head and neck, liver or kidney cancer. This rearrangement joins TRBV18 to TRBJ2-2; D unclear. The CDR3 sequence: CASSPLRGRLNTGELFF. In nucleotides, the CDR3 is TGTGCCAGCTCACCGTTACGAGGTCGGCTGAACACCGGGGAGCTGTTTTTT.